This T cell receptor (beta chain) was observed in a study of early T cells in non-severe SARS-CoV-2 infection. Study in general: Bulk RNA isolated from unsorted whole blood underwent sequencing; chains were not paired.

Study results and caveats: Reliance on VDJdb matching favored anti-spike CD8 responses; private and CD4 specificities were missed.

Germline CDR1 and CDR2: SNHLY and FYNNEI. The CDR3 totals 14 residues. The V end lost 4 bases, the J end lost 3 bases, and 13 bases lay between the germline ends. Unique molecular identifiers (one per individual cDNA molecule) were attached. One entry per CDR3 protein, called by TCRdb with MiXCR from the 5' RACE reads. The repertoire consists of fewer than 80,000 distinct CDR3 sequences, with around 10% occurring once and the leading ten covering around 12%. This clonotype turned up a few times. Its matching antigen is unknown. The source material was whole blood, sampled at baseline. The chain carries TRBV2 and TRBJ2-7; a possible D gene is TRBD1 (6 bases). The sequence was obtained from an adult who was a healthcare worker with PCR-confirmed SARS-CoV-2 infection or an uninfected control (not recorded which). The CDR3 DNA reads TGTGCCAGCAGTGGGGGGACACAACACTACGAGCAGTACTTC. Its translation is CASSGGTQHYEQYF.